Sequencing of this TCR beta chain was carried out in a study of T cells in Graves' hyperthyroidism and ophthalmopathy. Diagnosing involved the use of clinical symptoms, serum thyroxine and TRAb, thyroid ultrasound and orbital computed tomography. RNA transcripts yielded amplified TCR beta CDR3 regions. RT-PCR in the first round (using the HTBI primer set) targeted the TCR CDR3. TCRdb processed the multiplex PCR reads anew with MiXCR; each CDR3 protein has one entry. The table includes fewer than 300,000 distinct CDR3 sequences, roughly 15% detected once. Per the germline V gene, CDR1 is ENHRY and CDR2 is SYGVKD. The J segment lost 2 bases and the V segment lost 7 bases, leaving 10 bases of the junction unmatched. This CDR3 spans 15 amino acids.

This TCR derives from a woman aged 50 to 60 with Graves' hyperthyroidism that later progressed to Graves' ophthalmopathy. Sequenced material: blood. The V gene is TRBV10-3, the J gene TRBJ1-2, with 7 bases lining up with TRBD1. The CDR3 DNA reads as TGTGCCATCACTAGTTCGGAGACAGGGAACTATGGCTACACCTTC. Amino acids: CAITSSETGNYGYTF.